This T cell receptor beta chain came from a study of T cell changes during pregnancy in multiple sclerosis. The CDR3 has 15 amino acids. Produced via immunoSEQ multiplex PCR; TCRdb's table is partial and in-frame only. The sample contains some 21,000 clones, approximately 90% of which appear only once. This clonotype originated in a female donor with multiple sclerosis, enrolled in a pregnancy study. Material: CD4+ T cells from peripheral blood mononuclear cells, obtained in the third trimester of pregnancy. The gene calls are TRBV12-2 and TRBJ1-6; TRBD1 was called by the table and not checked on the DNA. TRBV12-2 is marked as a pseudogene. The CDR3 loop is CASRFQNSYNSPLHF. DNA for the CDR3: TGTGCAAGTCGCTTCCAGAACTCCTATAATTCACCCCTCCACTTT.